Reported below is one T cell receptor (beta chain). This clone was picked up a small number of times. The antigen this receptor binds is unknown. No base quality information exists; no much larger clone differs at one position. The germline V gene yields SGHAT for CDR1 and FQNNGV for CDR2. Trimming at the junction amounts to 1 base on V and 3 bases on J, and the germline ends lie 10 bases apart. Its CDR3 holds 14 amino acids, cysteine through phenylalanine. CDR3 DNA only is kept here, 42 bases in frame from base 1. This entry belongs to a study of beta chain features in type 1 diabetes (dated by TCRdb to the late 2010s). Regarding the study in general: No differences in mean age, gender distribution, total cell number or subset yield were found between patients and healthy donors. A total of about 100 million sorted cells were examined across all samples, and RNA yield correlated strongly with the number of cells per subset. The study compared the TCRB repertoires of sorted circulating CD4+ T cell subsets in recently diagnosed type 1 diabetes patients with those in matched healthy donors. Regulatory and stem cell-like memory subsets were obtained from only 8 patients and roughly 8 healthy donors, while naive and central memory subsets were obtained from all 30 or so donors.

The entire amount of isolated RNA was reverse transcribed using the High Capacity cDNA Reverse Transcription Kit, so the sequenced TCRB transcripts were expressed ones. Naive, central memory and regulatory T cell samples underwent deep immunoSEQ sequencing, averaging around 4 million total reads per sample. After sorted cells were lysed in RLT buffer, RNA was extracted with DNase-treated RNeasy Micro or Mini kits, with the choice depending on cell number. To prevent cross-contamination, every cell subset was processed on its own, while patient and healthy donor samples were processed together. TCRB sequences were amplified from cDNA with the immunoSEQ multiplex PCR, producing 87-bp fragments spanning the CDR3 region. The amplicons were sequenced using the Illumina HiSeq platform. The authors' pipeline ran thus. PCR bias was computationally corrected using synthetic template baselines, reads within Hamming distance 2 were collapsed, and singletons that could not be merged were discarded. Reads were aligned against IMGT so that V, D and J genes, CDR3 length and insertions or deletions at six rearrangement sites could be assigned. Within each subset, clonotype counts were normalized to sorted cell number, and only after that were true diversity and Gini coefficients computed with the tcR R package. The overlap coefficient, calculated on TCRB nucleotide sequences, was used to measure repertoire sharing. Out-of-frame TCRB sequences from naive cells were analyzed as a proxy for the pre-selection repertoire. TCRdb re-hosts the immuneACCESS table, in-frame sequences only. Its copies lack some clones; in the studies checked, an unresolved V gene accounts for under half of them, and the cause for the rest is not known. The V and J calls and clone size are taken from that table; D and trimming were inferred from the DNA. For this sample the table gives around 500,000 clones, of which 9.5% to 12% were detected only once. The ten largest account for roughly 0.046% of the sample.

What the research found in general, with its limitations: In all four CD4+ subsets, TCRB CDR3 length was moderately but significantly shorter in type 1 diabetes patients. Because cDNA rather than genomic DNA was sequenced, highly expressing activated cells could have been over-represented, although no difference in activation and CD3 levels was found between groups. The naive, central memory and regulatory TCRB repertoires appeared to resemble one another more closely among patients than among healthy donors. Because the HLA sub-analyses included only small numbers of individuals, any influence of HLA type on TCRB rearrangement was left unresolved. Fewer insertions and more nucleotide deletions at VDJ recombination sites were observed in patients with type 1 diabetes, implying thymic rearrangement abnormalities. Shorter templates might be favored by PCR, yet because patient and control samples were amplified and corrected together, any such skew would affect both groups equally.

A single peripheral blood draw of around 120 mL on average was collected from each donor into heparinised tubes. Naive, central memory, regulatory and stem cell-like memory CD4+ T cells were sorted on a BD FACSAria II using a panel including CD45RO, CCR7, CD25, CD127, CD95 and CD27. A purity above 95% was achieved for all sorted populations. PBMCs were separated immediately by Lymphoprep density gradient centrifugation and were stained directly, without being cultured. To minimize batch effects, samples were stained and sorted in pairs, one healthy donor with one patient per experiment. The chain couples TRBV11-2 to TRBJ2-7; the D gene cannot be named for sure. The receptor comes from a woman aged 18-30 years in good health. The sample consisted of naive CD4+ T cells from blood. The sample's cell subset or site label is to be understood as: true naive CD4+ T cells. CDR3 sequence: CASSLGTTDYEQYF. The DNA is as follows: TGTGCCAGCAGCTTAGGGACGACTGACTACGAGCAGTACTTC.